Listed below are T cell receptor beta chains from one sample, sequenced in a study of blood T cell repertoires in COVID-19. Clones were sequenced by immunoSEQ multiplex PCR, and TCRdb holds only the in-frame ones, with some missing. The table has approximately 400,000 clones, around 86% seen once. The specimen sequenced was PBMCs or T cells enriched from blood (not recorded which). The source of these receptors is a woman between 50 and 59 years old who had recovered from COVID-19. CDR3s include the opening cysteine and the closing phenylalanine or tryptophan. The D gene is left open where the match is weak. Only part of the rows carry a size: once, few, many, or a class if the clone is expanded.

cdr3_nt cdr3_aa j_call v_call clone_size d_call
TGTGCCTGGATGACAGCTAACTATGGCTACACCTTC CAWMTANYGYTF TRBJ1-2 TRBV30 - -
TGTGCCATGACACCGGCTATGGAGCAGTACTTC CAMTPAMEQYF TRBJ2-7 TRBV21-1 - -
TGTGCCAGCTACCGCGGGAGGGCAAGCTACGAGCAGTACTTC CASYRGRASYEQYF TRBJ2-7 TRBV6-4 - TRBD2
TGCAGTGCTAGTGAGGGCGCTGAAGCTTTCTTT CSASEGAEAFF TRBJ1-1 TRBV20-1 once -
TGTGCCAGCAGTAGGTTAACAGAAGCTTTCTTT CASSRLTEAFF TRBJ1-1 TRBV19 - -
TGTGCCAGCACCTTGACTAGCCTCACAGATACGCAGTATTTT CASTLTSLTDTQYF TRBJ2-3 TRBV14 - TRBD2
TGTGCCAGTAGTGGGAGCGGGGGGAACACAGATACGCAGTATTTT CASSGSGGNTDTQYF TRBJ2-3 TRBV19 - TRBD2
TGTGCCAGCAGCTTTGGGGCAGGGGACACTGAAGCTTTCTTT CASSFGAGDTEAFF TRBJ1-1 TRBV5-6 - -
TGTGCCAGCTCACCAGTCCAGGCCCGGCAAAATCAGCCCCAGCATTTT CASSPVQARQNQPQHF TRBJ1-5 TRBV18 once -
TGTGCCAGCAGCTCCGGGACAGGGAATCACGAGCAGTACTTC CASSSGTGNHEQYF TRBJ2-7 TRBV7-9 - TRBD1
TGTGCCAGCAGCCCCCTAGGACAGGGCGAACGTGGCTACACCTTC CASSPLGQGERGYTF TRBJ1-2 TRBV5-5 - TRBD1
TGTGCCAGCAGCCAAAGGACACTCGCAACTAATGAAAAACTGTTTTTT CASSQRTLATNEKLFF TRBJ1-4 TRBV4-2 - -
TGTGCCAGCAGACGGGGTGGGGAGAGGACTGAAGCTTTCTTT CASRRGGERTEAFF TRBJ1-1 TRBV6-5 - -
TGCAGCGTTCGAGTGAACACTGAAGCTTTCTTT CSVRVNTEAFF TRBJ1-1 TRBV29-1 - -
TGTGCCAGCAGTTACGGGGAGGTGCTCTCTGGAAACACCATATATTTT CASSYGEVLSGNTIYF TRBJ1-3 TRBV6-2/TRBV6-3 - -
TGTGCCAGCAGCCACTCCGGAGGGCCAGGACGAGGTGACACCTTC CASSHSGGPGRGDTF TRBJ1-2 TRBV14 - -
TGTGCCAGCAACGGACAGGGCTACGAGCAGTACTTC CASNGQGYEQYF TRBJ2-7 TRBV2 once TRBD1
TGCGCCAGCAGCCAAACCCTGGGGGGATATAATGAAAAACTGTTTTTT CASSQTLGGYNEKLFF TRBJ1-4 TRBV4-3 - -
TGTGCCAGCAGCCTACAGGGTGTGGACACCGGGGAGCTGTTTTTT CASSLQGVDTGELFF TRBJ2-2 TRBV6-5 - -
TGTGCCAGTAGTCAGGCCTCCTCTGGAAACACCATATATTTT CASSQASSGNTIYF TRBJ1-3 TRBV19 - -
TGTGCCAGCAGCTCCCAGGGTCTAACTGAAGCTTTCTTT CASSSQGLTEAFF TRBJ1-1 TRBV7-2 - -
TGTGCCAGCAGTGTCCCACTAGCGGGAGGGAATGAGCAGTTCTTC CASSVPLAGGNEQFF TRBJ2-1 TRBV2 once TRBD2
TGCGCCAGCAGCTTAGGCGGTGGGGAGGAGACCCAGTACTTC CASSLGGGEETQYF TRBJ2-5 TRBV5-1 - -
TGTGCCAGCAGCGCTAGGGGGACAGGGGTCGGCTACACCTTC CASSARGTGVGYTF TRBJ1-2 TRBV7-9 - TRBD1
TGTGCCAGCGGCCAGAGGACAGGGGGGAACACTGAAGCTTTCTTT CASGQRTGGNTEAFF TRBJ1-1 TRBV6-5 - TRBD1
TGTGCCAGCAGACTGGGACTAGCGGGGTCTGATACGCAGTATTTT CASRLGLAGSDTQYF TRBJ2-3 TRBV7-2 - TRBD2
TGTGCCAGCAGCTTGGAAGGGACAGGGCTTTTCTCTGAAAAACTGTTTTTT CASSLEGTGLFSEKLFF TRBJ1-4 TRBV5-5 - TRBD1
TGTGCCAGCAGCCCCGGGACTGCAAGACCGGAGACCCAGTACTTC CASSPGTARPETQYF TRBJ2-5 TRBV5-4 - -
TGCGCCAGCAGCCAGGGAGCGGGGGCCTACGAGCAGTACTTC CASSQGAGAYEQYF TRBJ2-7 TRBV4-1 - TRBD2
TGTGCCAGCAGTCCCGGGGAGAGCGCGAATTCACCCCTCCACTTT CASSPGESANSPLHF TRBJ1-6 TRBV7-9 - -
TGTGCAAATAGGGGGCCGGGGGCTTTCTTT CANRGPGAFF TRBJ1-1 TRBV21-1 - -
TGTGCCAGCAGTACCCCCTTCGGGGGGCTTCCCGAAAAACTGTTTTTT CASSTPFGGLPEKLFF TRBJ1-4 TRBV27 few -
TGTGCCAGCAGTTTACTTCGGGACAATGAGCAGTTCTTC CASSLLRDNEQFF TRBJ2-1 TRBV12-3/TRBV12-4 once -
TGCGCCAGCAGCCAAGATGTTTTCGGGACAGCTAACTATGGCTACACCTTC CASSQDVFGTANYGYTF TRBJ1-2 TRBV4-3 once TRBD1
TGTGCCAGCAGCCCGGGGTCGGCGGGAGCAGATACGCAGTATTTT CASSPGSAGADTQYF TRBJ2-3 TRBV13 - TRBD2
TGCGCCAGCAGCCATATGCAGGCTTCTGGCTACACCTTC CASSHMQASGYTF TRBJ1-2 TRBV4-1 - -
TGTGCCAGCAGTTTATATGGGGGGGTTGACACTGAAGCTTTCTTT CASSLYGGVDTEAFF TRBJ1-1 TRBV27 - -
TGTGCCAGCCGCAGAAGCCAGGGTCCTAACACCGGGGAGCTGTTTTTT CASRRSQGPNTGELFF TRBJ2-2 TRBV7-6 - -
TGTGCCAGCAGGGGACAGTTTTCGGGATCCCTTGGTGAATACCCCCAGCATTTT CASRGQFSGSLGEYPQHF TRBJ1-5 TRBV2 - TRBD1
TGCGCCAGCAGCTTGGCCTTAGCGGGAGTCTCAGATACGCAGTATTTT CASSLALAGVSDTQYF TRBJ2-3 TRBV5-1 - TRBD2
TGTGCCAGCAGCTTAGCCGGGGCCTATAATTCACCCCTCCACTTT CASSLAGAYNSPLHF TRBJ1-6 TRBV11-1 few -
TGTGCCAGCAGCCCAGACAGAATCGGCACTGAAGCTTTCTTT CASSPDRIGTEAFF TRBJ1-1 TRBV7-9 few -
TGTGCCACCAGTGATTCGAGAAGCTCCTATGGCTACACCTTC CATSDSRSSYGYTF TRBJ1-2 TRBV24-1 - -
TGTGCCAGCAGCGCCGGGGGGCAGATTAATGAAAAACTGTTTTTT CASSAGGQINEKLFF TRBJ1-4 TRBV9 - -
TGTGCCAGCAGCTTAGGTAGCATTAATTCACCCCTCCACTTT CASSLGSINSPLHF TRBJ1-6 TRBV7-8 few -
TGTGCCAGCAGCTTAGAGGGGCGCTCGGATGGCTACACCTTC CASSLEGRSDGYTF TRBJ1-2 TRBV11-3 once -
TGTGCCAGCTCACCACTAGCGGGGGGGCCCGTCCAAGAGACCCAGTACTTC CASSPLAGGPVQETQYF TRBJ2-5 TRBV18 - TRBD2
TGTGCCAGCAGCTCACCGGGACTAGCGGAGACCCAGTACTTC CASSSPGLAETQYF TRBJ2-5 TRBV11-2 once TRBD2
TGCGCCAGCAGCCAGACGACAGGGGGTGGAAACACCATATATTTT CASSQTTGGGNTIYF TRBJ1-3 TRBV4-3 - TRBD1
TGTGCCAGCAGCCAAGGTGAGGGGACAGGGAGCTACGAGCAGTACTTC CASSQGEGTGSYEQYF TRBJ2-7 TRBV4-2 - TRBD1
TGTGCCAGCAGCTCGGGACAGGGTGGCCGGGAGCAGTACTTC CASSSGQGGREQYF TRBJ2-7 TRBV7-2 - TRBD1
TGTGCCAGCAGTGTCAGTATCGACTATGGCTACACCTTC CASSVSIDYGYTF TRBJ1-2 TRBV5-4 - -
TGTGCCAGCAGCCAAGGGGTGAGCGCGGAGACCCAGTACTTC CASSQGVSAETQYF TRBJ2-5 TRBV4-2 - -
TGTGCCAGCAGCGTATTCGACAGTAACACTGAAGCTTTCTTT CASSVFDSNTEAFF TRBJ1-1 TRBV9 - -
TGTGCCAGCAGCTCCGACAGAATGAACACTGAAGCTTTCTTT CASSSDRMNTEAFF TRBJ1-1 TRBV5-6 - -
TGTGCCAGCAGCCTCACACAGGGAGAAGCCACTGAAGCTTTCTTT CASSLTQGEATEAFF TRBJ1-1 TRBV14 - -